This TCR beta chain was captured by sequencing in a study of blood T cell repertoires in COVID-19. Study-level information: T cells, B-cell-depleted T cells, or PBMCs provided the cDNA or gDNA that served as material.

Trimming cost V 7 bases and J 0 bases, with 12 bases left between them. The germline gives CDR1 SGDLS, CDR2 YYNGEE. CDR3 size: 14 residues. Profiling relied on immunoSEQ multiplex PCR, and the TCRdb table lists in-frame clones only, not all of them. The top ten clones hold 3.6% of a sample with approximately 170,000 clones, 65% to 85% of them seen once. Participants, 18 to 89 years old, spanned 24 US areas. The specimen sequenced was PBMCs or T cells enriched from blood (not recorded which). This clonotype originated in a woman aged 45-65 years in a cohort exposed to, infected with or recovered from COVID-19 (not recorded which). The V gene is TRBV9, the J gene TRBJ2-3; no reliable D call. CDR3 in amino acids: CASRLDLSTDTQYF. DNA for the CDR3: TGTGCCAGCCGCCTCGACTTGAGCACAGATACGCAGTATTTT.